This TCR beta chain stems from a study of blood T cell repertoires in COVID-19. Study information: The samples span acute and convalescent COVID-19 from the United States, Italy and Spain.

V was clipped by 6 bases and J by 6 bases, with 14 bases between them. The CDR3 runs 13 residues. In the authors' workflow: Amplification with reference gene primers provided the estimates of nucleated cell counts. The assay was immunoSEQ multiplex PCR, and TCRdb's table has in-frame clones only and misses some. That table gives V, J and clone size, and the DNA gave D and trimming. The data show approximately 81,000 clones, around nine tenths seen once. The chain links TRBV12-3 or TRBV12-4 to TRBJ1-2; D remains ambiguous. This clonotype was obtained from a man between 70 and 80 years old with active or convalescent COVID-19. Sequenced input: peripheral blood. The DNA of the CDR3 is TGTGCCAGCAGCCTCCTTCGCGGGAATGGCTACACCTTC. Protein sequence: CASSLLRGNGYTF.